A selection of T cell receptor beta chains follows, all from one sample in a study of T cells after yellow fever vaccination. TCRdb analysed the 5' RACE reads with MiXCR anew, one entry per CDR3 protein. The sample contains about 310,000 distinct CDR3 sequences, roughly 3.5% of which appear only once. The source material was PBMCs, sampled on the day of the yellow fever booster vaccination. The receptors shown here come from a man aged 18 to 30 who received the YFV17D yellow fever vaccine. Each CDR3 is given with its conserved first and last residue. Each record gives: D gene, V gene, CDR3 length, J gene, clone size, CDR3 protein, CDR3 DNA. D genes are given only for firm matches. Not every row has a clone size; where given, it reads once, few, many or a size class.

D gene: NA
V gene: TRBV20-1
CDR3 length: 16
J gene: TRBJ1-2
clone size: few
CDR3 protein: CSARKLWRQLGRGYTF
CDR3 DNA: TGCAGTGCTAGAAAGCTGTGGCGACAGCTAGGGAGAGGCTACACCTTC

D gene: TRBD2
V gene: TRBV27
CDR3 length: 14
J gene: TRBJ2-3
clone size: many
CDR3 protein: CASSSMSSGGTQYF
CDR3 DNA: TGTGCCAGCAGTTCAATGTCAAGCGGGGGTACGCAGTATTTT

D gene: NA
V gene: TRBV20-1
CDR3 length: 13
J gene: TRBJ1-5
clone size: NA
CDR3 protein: CSARDGGKQPQHF
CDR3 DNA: TGCAGTGCTAGAGACGGGGGGAAACAGCCCCAGCATTTT

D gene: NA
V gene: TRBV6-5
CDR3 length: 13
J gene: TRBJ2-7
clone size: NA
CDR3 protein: CASSPDGPHEQYF
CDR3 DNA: TGTGCCAGCAGTCCCGACGGACCACACGAGCAGTACTTC

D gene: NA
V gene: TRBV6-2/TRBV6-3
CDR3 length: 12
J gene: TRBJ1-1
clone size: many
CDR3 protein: CASSYQNTEAFF
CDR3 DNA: TGTGCCAGCAGTTACCAGAACACTGAAGCTTTCTTT

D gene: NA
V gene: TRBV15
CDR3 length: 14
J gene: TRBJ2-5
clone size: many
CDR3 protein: CATSSGLGGETQYF
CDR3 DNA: TGTGCCACCAGCAGTGGACTAGGGGGCGAGACCCAGTACTTC

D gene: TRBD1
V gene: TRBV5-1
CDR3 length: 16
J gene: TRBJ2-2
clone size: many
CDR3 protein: CASSFGTGGNTGELFF
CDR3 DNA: TGCGCCAGCAGCTTCGGGACAGGGGGGAACACCGGGGAGCTGTTTTTT

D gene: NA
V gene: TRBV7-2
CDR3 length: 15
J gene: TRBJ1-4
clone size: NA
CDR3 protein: CASSLDTHRTEKLFF
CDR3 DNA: TGTGCCAGCAGCTTAGATACCCACCGGACGGAAAAACTGTTTTTT

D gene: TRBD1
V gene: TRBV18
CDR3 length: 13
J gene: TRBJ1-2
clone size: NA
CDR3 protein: CASSGQGDVGYTF
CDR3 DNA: TGTGCCAGCTCGGGACAGGGCGATGTTGGCTACACCTTC

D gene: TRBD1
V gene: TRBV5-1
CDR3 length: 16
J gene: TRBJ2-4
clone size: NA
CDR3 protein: CASSLGYRGAKNIQYF
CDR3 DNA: TGCGCCAGCAGCTTGGGCTACAGGGGCGCTAAAAACATTCAGTACTTC

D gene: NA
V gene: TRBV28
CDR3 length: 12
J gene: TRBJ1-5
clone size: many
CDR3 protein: CASSLSPLPQHF
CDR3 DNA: TGTGCCAGCAGTTTATCCCCCCTGCCCCAGCATTTT

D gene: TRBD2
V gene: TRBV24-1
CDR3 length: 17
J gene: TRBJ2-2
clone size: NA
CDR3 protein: CATSGTSGGPNAGELFF
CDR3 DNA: TGTGCCACCAGTGGGACTAGCGGGGGACCAAACGCCGGGGAGCTGTTTTTT

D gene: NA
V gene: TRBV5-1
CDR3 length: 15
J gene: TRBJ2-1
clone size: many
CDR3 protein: CASSLASSTYNEQFF
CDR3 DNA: TGCGCCAGCAGCTTGGCCTCTAGCACCTACAATGAGCAGTTCTTC

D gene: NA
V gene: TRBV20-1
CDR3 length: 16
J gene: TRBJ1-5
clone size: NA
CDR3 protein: CSARETKGEGNQPQHF
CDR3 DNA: TGCAGTGCTAGAGAGACAAAAGGGGAGGGCAATCAGCCCCAGCATTTT

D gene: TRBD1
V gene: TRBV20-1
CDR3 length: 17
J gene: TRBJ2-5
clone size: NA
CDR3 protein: CSARDPRTGGDQETQYF
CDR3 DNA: TGCAGTGCTAGAGATCCAAGGACAGGGGGAGACCAAGAGACCCAGTACTTC

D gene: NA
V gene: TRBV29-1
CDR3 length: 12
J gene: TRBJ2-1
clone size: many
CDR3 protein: CSVVLARDEQFF
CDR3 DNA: TGCAGCGTCGTCCTAGCCCGGGATGAGCAGTTCTTC

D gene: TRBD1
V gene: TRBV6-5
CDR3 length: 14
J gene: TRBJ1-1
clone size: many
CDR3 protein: CASSYGTGNTEAFF
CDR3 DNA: TGTGCCAGCAGTTACGGGACAGGGAACACTGAAGCTTTCTTT

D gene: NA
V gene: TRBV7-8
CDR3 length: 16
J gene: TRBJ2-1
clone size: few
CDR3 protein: CASSLVRLAVSNEQFF
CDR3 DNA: TGTGCCAGCAGCTTAGTCAGGTTAGCGGTTTCCAATGAGCAGTTCTTC

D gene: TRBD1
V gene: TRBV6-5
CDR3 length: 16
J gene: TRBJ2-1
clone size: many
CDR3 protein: CASSSLGTGLYNEQFF
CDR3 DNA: TGTGCCAGCAGTTCCCTCGGGACAGGGCTTTACAATGAGCAGTTCTTC

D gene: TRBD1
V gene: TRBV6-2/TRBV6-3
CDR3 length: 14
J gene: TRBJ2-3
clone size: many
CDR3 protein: CATTTGGMTDTQYF
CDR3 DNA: TGTGCCACCACGACAGGGGGCATGACAGATACGCAGTATTTT

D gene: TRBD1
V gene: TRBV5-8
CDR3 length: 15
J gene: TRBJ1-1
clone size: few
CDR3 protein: CASLRQGFAYTEAFF
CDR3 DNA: TGTGCCAGCTTAAGACAGGGCTTCGCGTACACTGAAGCTTTCTTT

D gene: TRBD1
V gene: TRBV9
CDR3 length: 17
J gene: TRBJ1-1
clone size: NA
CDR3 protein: CASRPFSSVQGETEAFF
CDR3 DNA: TGTGCCAGCAGGCCTTTTTCTTCTGTGCAGGGGGAGACTGAAGCTTTCTTT

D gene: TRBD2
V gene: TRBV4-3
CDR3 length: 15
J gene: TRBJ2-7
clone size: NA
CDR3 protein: CASSQDLAASYEQYF
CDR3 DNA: TGCGCCAGCAGCCAAGACCTAGCGGCCTCCTACGAGCAGTACTTC